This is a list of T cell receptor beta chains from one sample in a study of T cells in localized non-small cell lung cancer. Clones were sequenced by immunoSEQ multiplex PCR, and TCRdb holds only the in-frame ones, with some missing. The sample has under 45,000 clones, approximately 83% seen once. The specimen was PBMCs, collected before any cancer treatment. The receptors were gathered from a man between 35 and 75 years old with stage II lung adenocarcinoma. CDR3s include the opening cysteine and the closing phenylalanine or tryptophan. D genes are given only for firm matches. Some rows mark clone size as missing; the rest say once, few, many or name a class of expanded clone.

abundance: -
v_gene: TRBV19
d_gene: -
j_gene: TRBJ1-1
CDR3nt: TGTGCCAGTAGTATTAGTGTGAACACTGAAGCTTTCTTT
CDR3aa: CASSISVNTEAFF

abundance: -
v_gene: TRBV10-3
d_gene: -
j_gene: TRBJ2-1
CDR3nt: TGTGCCACCACCGCCGACGAGACCTACAATGAGCAGTTCTTC
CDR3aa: CATTADETYNEQFF

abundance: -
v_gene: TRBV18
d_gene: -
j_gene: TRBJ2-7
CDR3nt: TGTGCCAGCTCACCAAGCAGGGGTGCCTACGAGCAGTACTTC
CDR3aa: CASSPSRGAYEQYF

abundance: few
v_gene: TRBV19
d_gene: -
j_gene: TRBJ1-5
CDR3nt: TGTGCCAGTAGCCCCGGACGGGGCAATCAGCCCCAGCATTTT
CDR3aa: CASSPGRGNQPQHF

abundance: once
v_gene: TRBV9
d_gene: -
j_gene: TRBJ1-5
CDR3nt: TGTGCCAGCAGCGTAGGAGGGATAGGGGAGATACCCAATCAGCCCCAGCATTTT
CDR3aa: CASSVGGIGEIPNQPQHF

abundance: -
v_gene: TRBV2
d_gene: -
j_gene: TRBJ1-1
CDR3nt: TGTGCCAGCAGTGAAAGGACTCGGAGTGGTAGGACTGAAGCTTTCTTT
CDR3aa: CASSERTRSGRTEAFF

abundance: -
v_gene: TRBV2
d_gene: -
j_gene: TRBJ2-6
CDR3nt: TGTGCCAGCAGTGTTCGGGACACAAAAAGCTCTGGGGCCAACGTCCTGACTTTC
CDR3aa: CASSVRDTKSSGANVLTF

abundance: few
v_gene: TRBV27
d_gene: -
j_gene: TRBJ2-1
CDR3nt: TGTGCCAGCAGTTTTCGTGGGAATGTCGCCTATGAGCAGTTCTTC
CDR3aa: CASSFRGNVAYEQFF

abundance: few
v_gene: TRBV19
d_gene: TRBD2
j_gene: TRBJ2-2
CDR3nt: TGTGCCAGTAGTATAACTAGCGGGGGGCACGGGGAGCTGTTTTTT
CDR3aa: CASSITSGGHGELFF

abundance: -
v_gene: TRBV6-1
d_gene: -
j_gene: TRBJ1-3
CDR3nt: TGTGCCAGCAGTGAAAGGAGTTACTCTGGAAACACCATATATTTT
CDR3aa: CASSERSYSGNTIYF

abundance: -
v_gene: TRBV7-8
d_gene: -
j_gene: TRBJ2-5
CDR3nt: TGTGCCAGCAGCTTGGGAACGCAAGAGACCCAGTACTTC
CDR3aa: CASSLGTQETQYF

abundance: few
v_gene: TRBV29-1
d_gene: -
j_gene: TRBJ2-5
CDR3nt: TGCAGCGTTGCGGAGGGGCTGGAGACCCAGTACTTC
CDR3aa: CSVAEGLETQYF

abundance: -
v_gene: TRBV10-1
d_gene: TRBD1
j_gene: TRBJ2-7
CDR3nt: TGCGCCAGCCCGACAGGGACCGGCTACGAGCAGTACTTC
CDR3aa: CASPTGTGYEQYF

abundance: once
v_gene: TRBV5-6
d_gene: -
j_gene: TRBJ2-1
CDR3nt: TGTGCCAGCAGCTTGGAGGGACGGAACTCCTACAATGAGCAGTTCTTC
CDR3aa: CASSLEGRNSYNEQFF

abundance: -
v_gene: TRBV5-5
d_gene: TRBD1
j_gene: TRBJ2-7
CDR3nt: TGTGCCAGCAGCATGCCGGGACAGGGTTCCACGTACTTC
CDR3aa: CASSMPGQGSTYF

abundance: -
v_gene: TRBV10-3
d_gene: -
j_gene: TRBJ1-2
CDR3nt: TGTGCCATCAGCTCCTTCGGGCTTACCTTGGATGGCTACACCTTC
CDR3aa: CAISSFGLTLDGYTF

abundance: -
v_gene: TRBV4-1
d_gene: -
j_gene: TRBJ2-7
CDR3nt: TGCGCCAGCAGCCAAGATCGAACCGGGGCGGAACAGTACTTC
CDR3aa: CASSQDRTGAEQYF

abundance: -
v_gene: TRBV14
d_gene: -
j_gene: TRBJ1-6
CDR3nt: TGTGCCAGCAGCCAAGTGACAGGCGGCCTTAATTCACCCCTCCACTTT
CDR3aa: CASSQVTGGLNSPLHF

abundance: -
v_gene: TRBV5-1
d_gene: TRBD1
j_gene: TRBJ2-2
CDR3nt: TGCGCCAGCAGCACGGGACAGGGTAACGGGGAGCTGTTTTTT
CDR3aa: CASSTGQGNGELFF

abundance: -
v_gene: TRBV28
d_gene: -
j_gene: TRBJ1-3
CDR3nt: TGTGCCAGCAGTTCAGGGCCCTTCCCTGGAAACACCATATATTTT
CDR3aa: CASSSGPFPGNTIYF

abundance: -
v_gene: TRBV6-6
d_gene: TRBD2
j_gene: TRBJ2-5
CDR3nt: TGTGCCAGCAGTGGGGAGGGCCTCTTGGAGACCCAGTACTTC
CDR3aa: CASSGEGLLETQYF

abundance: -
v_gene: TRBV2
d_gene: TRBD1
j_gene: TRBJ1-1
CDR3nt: TGTGCCAGCAGTAATTCCGGGACAGACTTTGAAGCTTTCTTT
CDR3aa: CASSNSGTDFEAFF

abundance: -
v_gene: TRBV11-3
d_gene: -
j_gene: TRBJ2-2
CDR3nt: TGTGCCAGCAGCTTAGACGGTGGGCGTCCCGGGGAGCTGTTTTTT
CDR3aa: CASSLDGGRPGELFF

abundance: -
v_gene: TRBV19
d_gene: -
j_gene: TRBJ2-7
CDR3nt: TGTGCCAGTAGTGTCCGGGACAACGAGCAGTACTTC
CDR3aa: CASSVRDNEQYF

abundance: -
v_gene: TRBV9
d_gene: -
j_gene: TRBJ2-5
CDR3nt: TGTGCCAGCAGCCCCAACCCCAAAGAGACCCAGTACTTC
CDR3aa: CASSPNPKETQYF

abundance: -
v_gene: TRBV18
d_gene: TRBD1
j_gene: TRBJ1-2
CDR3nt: TGTGCCAGCTCACCGGGACAGGGAGATTATGGCTACACCTTC
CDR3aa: CASSPGQGDYGYTF

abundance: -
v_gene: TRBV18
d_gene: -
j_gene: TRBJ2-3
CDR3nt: TGTGCCAGCTCACCTAGGGAGGTGCTCACAGATACGCAGTATTTT
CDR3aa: CASSPREVLTDTQYF

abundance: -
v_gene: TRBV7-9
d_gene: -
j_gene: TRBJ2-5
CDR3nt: TGTGCCAGCAGCTTCAGGGGTGGCCAAGAGACCCAGTACTTC
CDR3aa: CASSFRGGQETQYF

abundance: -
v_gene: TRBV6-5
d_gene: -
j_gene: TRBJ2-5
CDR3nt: TGTGCCAGCAGGGGCCCACAAGAGACCCAGTACTTC
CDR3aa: CASRGPQETQYF

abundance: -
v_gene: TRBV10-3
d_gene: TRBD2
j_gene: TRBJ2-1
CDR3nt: TGTGCCATCAGCCAACCCTTAGCGGGAGCGGCGGGGAATGAGCAGTTCTTC
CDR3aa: CAISQPLAGAAGNEQFF

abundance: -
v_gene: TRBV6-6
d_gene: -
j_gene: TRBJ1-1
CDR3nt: TGTGCCAGCAGACTCACTGAAGCTTTCTTT
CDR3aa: CASRLTEAFF

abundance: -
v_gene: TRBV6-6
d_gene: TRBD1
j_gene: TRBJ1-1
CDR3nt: TGTGCCAGCAGACGACAGGGGTTACGAGGTGAAGCTTTCTTT
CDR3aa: CASRRQGLRGEAFF

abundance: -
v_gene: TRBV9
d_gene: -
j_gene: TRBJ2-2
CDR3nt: TGTGCCAGCAGCGTTAGCGGTGCGAACACCGGGGAGCTGTTTTTT
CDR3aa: CASSVSGANTGELFF

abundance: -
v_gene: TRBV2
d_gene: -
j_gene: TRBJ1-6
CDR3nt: TGTGCCAGTAACCTGGTCGTTAGTAATTCACCCCTCCACTTT
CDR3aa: CASNLVVSNSPLHF

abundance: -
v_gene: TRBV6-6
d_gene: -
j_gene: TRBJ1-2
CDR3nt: TGTGCCAGCAGTGTAAGGGCAGGCCCTAACTATGGCTACACCTTC
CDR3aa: CASSVRAGPNYGYTF

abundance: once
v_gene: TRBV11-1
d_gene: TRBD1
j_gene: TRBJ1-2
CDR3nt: TGTGCCAGCAGCCCAGGGACAGCAATTAACTATGGCTACACCTTC
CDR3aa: CASSPGTAINYGYTF

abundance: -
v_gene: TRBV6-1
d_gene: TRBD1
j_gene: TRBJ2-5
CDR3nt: TGTGCCAGCAGGTCGGGACAGGGGGCGGTGGAGACCCAGTACTTC
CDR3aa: CASRSGQGAVETQYF

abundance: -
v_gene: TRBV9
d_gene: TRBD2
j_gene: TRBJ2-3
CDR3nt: TGTGCCAGCAGCTCCCGGACTAGCCCATTGGCAGATACGCAGTATTTT
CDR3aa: CASSSRTSPLADTQYF

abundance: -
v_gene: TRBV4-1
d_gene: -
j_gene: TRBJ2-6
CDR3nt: TGCGCCAGCAGCCAAAAGGGTACCGGGGCCAACGTCCTGACTTTC
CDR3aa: CASSQKGTGANVLTF

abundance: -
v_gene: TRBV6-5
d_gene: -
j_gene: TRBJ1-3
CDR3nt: TGTGCCAGCAGTTACTCGGTCAGGGTCCCTGGAAACACCATATATTTT
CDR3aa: CASSYSVRVPGNTIYF

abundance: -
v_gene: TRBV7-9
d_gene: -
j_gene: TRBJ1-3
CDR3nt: TGTGCCAGCAGCCCGAGCGGGAGGCTACCCTCTGGAAACACCATATATTTT
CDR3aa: CASSPSGRLPSGNTIYF

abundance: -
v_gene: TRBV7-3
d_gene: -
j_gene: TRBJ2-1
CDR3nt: TGTGCCAGCAGCTTAACGTCGGGCGTAGTCTACATGGATAATGAGCAGTTCTTC
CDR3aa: CASSLTSGVVYMDNEQFF

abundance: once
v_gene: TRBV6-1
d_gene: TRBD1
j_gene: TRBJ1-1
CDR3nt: TGTGCCAGCAAGGGACAGGGTTTGGGGACTGAAGCTTTCTTT
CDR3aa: CASKGQGLGTEAFF

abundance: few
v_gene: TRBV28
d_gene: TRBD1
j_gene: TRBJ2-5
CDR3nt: TGTGCCAGCAGAGCCCCGGGACAGGGACGAGAGACCCAGTACTTC
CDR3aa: CASRAPGQGRETQYF

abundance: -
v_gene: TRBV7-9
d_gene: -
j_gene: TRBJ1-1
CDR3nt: TGTGCCAGCAGCTTGCAGGGGCCGAACACTGAAGCTTTCTTT
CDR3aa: CASSLQGPNTEAFF

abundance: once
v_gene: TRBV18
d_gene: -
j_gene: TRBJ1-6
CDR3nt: TGTGCCAGCTCACCACCCGAAGGGGGGTATAATTCACCCCTCCACTTT
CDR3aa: CASSPPEGGYNSPLHF

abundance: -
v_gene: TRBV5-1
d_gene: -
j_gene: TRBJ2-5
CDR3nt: TGCGCCAGCAGCCCACGGACAAAACAAGAGACCCAGTACTTC
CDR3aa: CASSPRTKQETQYF

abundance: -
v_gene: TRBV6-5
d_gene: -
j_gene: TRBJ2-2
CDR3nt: TGTGCCAGCCTTGGACAGCCAAACACCGGGGAGCTGTTTTTT
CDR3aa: CASLGQPNTGELFF

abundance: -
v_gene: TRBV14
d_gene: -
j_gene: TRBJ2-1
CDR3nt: TGTGCCAGCAGCCAGTTTGTACCCACAACCTACAATGAGCAGTTCTTC
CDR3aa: CASSQFVPTTYNEQFF

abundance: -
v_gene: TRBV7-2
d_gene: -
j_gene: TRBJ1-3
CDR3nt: TGTGCCAGCAGCTCCCGGGCAGCAAGAGGAAACACCATATATTTT
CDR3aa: CASSSRAARGNTIYF

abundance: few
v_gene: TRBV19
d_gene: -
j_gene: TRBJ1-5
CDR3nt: TGTGCCAGTAGTAATCGGCCCCAGCATTTT
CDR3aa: CASSNRPQHF

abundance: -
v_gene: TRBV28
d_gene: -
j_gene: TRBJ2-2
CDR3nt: TGTGCCAGCAGTTCCGTCACCGGGGAGCTGTTTTTT
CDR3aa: CASSSVTGELFF

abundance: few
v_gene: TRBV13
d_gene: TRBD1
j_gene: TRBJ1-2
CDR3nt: TGTGCCAGCAGCCAGGGTGTAGGGACAGGGTCAGGAGGCTACACCTTC
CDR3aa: CASSQGVGTGSGGYTF

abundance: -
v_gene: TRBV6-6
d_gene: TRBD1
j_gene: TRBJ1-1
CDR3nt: TGTGCCAGCAGCCAGACAGGGGTCCGTAACACTGAAGCTTTCTTT
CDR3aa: CASSQTGVRNTEAFF